What follows are 4 T cell receptor beta chains derived from one specimen sequenced in a study of T-cell reconstitution after alpha-beta-depleted transplantation in children. Unique molecular identifiers were incorporated during preparation of the TCRbeta library. In TCRdb, the PCR reads were re-called with MiXCR into one record per CDR3 protein. The sample consists of around 600,000 distinct CDR3 sequences, around 23% of them appearing once. The source was PBMCs, mostly from graft donor cells, collected 360 days after TCRalphabeta/CD19-depleted stem cell transplant. The receptor set was obtained from a boy younger than two who had a stem cell transplant for acute myeloid leukemia, so the T cells may come from the graft donor.

The CDR3 here is CASSFSGYSGNQPQHF. The CDR3 coding sequence is TGTGCCAGCAGTTTCTCGGGCTATAGTGGTAATCAGCCCCAGCATTTT. The chain carries TRBV28 and TRBJ1-5, with D hard to call. This CDR3 is 16 amino acids long. Trimming pared 3 bases from V and 4 bases from J, leaving 16 bases between. Per the germline V gene, CDR1 is MDHEN and CDR2 is SYDVKM. The whole variable domain, filled in from reference TRBV28 and TRBJ1-5, reads DVKVTQSSRYLVKRTGEKVFLECVQDMDHENMFWYRQDPGLGLRLIYFSYDVKMKEKGDIPEGYSVSREKKERFSLILESASTNQTSMYLCASSFSGYSGNQPQHFGDGTRLSIL.

The chain is built from TRBV6-1 and TRBJ2-1, with TRBD1 matching over 8 bases. Trimming cost V 2 bases and J 4 bases; bases outside gene matches: 7. Germline V gene sequence: CDR1 MNHNS, CDR2 SASEGT. The CDR3 runs to 16 residues. In DNA, the CDR3 is TGTGCCAGCAGTGAATTGGTTCAGGGGGCATACAATGAGCAGTTCTTC. It translates to CASSELVQGAYNEQFF.

The chain links TRBV20-1 to TRBJ1-1; 8 bases fit TRBD1. CDR1 and CDR2 (germline): DFQATT, SNEGSKA (reference sequence). The CDR3 totals 14 residues. Losses at the gene ends were 1 base for V and 1 base for J; bases not matched to a gene: 2. CDR3 DNA sequence: TGCAGTGCTAGAGCCGACAGGGGGAACACTGAAGCTTTCTTT. It codes for CSARADRGNTEAFF.

This clonotype came up a few times. The chain is built from TRBV29-1 and TRBJ1-1, with D hard to call. In germline, CDR1 is SQVTM, CDR2 ANQGSEA. V was shortened by 4 bases and J by 1 base, with 13 bases between the two germline ends. The CDR3 is made up of 14 amino acids. The CDR3 bases are TGCAGCGTTGTGGGGAGGGCGGGGAACACTGAAGCTTTCTTT. Encoded protein: CSVVGRAGNTEAFF. Full variable domain (remainder filled in from reference TRBV29-1 and TRBJ1-1): SAVISQKPSRDICQRGTSLTIQCQVDSQVTMMFWYRQQPGQSLTLIATANQGSEATYESGFVIDKFPISRPNLTFSTLTVSNMSPEDSSIYLCSVVGRAGNTEAFFGQGTRLTVV.